A selection of T cell receptor beta chains follows, all from one sample in a study of blood T cell repertoires in COVID-19. TCRdb keeps only in-frame clones here, not all; method: immunoSEQ multiplex PCR. The sample yields 250,000 to 300,000 clones, less than 90% seen once. The specimen sequenced was peripheral blood. These receptors were taken from a woman in her 70s with COVID-19, enrolled during active disease. Both conserved end residues are part of each CDR3. A D gene is named only where the DNA matches it firmly. Clone size appears in some rows only: once, few, many, or a class for an expanded clone.

j_gene | abundance | v_gene | d_gene | CDR3aa | CDR3nt
TRBJ1-1 | - | TRBV24-1 | TRBD1 | CATSDSRQGSTEAFF | TGTGCCACCAGTGATTCGCGACAGGGAAGCACTGAAGCTTTCTTT
TRBJ1-2 | once | TRBV5-5 | - | CASSLMSEGYTF | TGTGCCAGCAGCTTGATGAGCGAGGGCTACACCTTC
TRBJ2-2 | - | TRBV5-1 | - | CASSQQGVELFF | TGCGCCAGCAGTCAACAGGGAGTGGAGCTGTTTTTT
TRBJ1-1 | - | TRBV19 | - | CASSMPRGGLGTEAFF | TGTGCCAGTAGTATGCCTCGGGGAGGGTTGGGCACTGAAGCTTTCTTT
TRBJ2-3 | - | TRBV2 | - | CASSEVKLGTDTQYF | TGTGCCAGCAGTGAAGTGAAACTCGGCACAGATACGCAGTATTTT
TRBJ1-4 | - | TRBV7-9 | TRBD1 | CASSPPTGGEEKLFF | TGTGCCAGCAGCCCCCCGACAGGGGGCGAGGAAAAACTGTTTTTT
TRBJ2-1 | - | TRBV5-6 | - | CASSLGYIEQFF | TGTGCCAGCAGCTTGGGTTACATTGAGCAGTTCTTC
TRBJ1-1 | few | TRBV6-2/TRBV6-3 | - | CASSLLEKGHTEAFF | TGTGCCAGCAGTCTTCTTGAAAAGGGGCACACTGAAGCTTTCTTT
TRBJ2-5 | - | TRBV7-2 | - | CASSLAEVGWEEETQYF | TGTGCCAGCAGCTTAGCGGAGGTCGGGTGGGAGGAGGAGACCCAGTACTTC
TRBJ1-2 | - | TRBV27 | TRBD1 | CASSWSTGAGYTF | TGTGCCAGCAGTTGGTCGACAGGGGCGGGCTACACCTTC
TRBJ1-1 | - | TRBV6-5 | TRBD1 | CASSFDRGNTEAFF | TGTGCCAGCAGTTTTGACAGGGGGAACACTGAAGCTTTCTTT
TRBJ1-5 | - | TRBV5-6 | TRBD1 | CASSSNGQGRNQPQHF | TGTGCCAGCAGCTCCAATGGACAGGGTCGTAATCAGCCCCAGCATTTT
TRBJ1-6 | - | TRBV19 | - | CASSGGSYNSPLHF | TGTGCCAGTAGCGGCGGCTCCTATAATTCACCCCTCCACTTT
TRBJ1-6 | - | TRBV6-5 | - | CASRIGSQDSSPLHF | TGTGCCAGCAGGATAGGAAGCCAGGATAGTTCACCCCTCCACTTT
TRBJ2-3 | - | TRBV7-2 | - | CASSIIPRGPRDTQYF | TGTGCCAGCAGCATTATCCCCAGGGGCCCGAGAGATACGCAGTATTTT
TRBJ1-2 | - | TRBV18 | - | CASSLRDNSYGYTF | TGTGCCAGCTCACTACGGGACAACAGCTATGGCTACACCTTC
TRBJ1-2 | - | TRBV19 | - | CASKSLDRRTSYGYTF | TGTGCCAGCAAGTCCCTTGACAGGAGGACTAGCTATGGCTACACCTTC
TRBJ2-1 | - | TRBV19 | - | CASSSAAPSYNEQFF | TGTGCCAGTAGTTCAGCAGCGCCCTCCTACAATGAGCAGTTCTTC
TRBJ1-5 | - | TRBV28 | TRBD1 | CASSLPSTGSNQPQHF | TGTGCCAGCAGTCTCCCGTCGACAGGGAGCAATCAGCCCCAGCATTTT
TRBJ2-1 | - | TRBV4-1 | TRBD2 | CASSLLAGTYNEQFF | TGCGCCAGCAGCTTACTAGCGGGGACCTACAATGAGCAGTTCTTC
TRBJ1-2 | - | TRBV5-5 | TRBD1 | CASSSPTGGGGYTF | TGTGCCAGCAGCTCCCCCACAGGGGGAGGAGGCTACACCTTC
TRBJ2-7 | - | TRBV11-2 | TRBD1 | CASSLQGAGYEQYF | TGTGCCAGCAGCTTACAGGGGGCGGGCTACGAGCAGTACTTC
TRBJ2-7 | - | TRBV12-1 | - | CASSFRSGGYEQYF | TGTGCCAGCAGCTTCAGGTCAGGGGGATACGAGCAGTACTTC
TRBJ2-2 | - | TRBV9 | TRBD2 | CASSGSSGGARGTGELFF | TGTGCCAGCAGCGGGTCTAGCGGGGGGGCCCGTGGAACCGGGGAGCTGTTTTTT
TRBJ1-3 | - | TRBV5-1 | - | CASSLENSGNTIYF | TGCGCCAGCAGCTTAGAGAACTCTGGAAACACCATATATTTT
TRBJ1-6 | - | TRBV13 | - | CASSRNRPSSYNSPLHF | TGTGCCAGCAGCCGTAACAGGCCGAGCTCCTATAATTCACCCCTCCACTTT
TRBJ2-3 | - | TRBV27 | - | CASSLIGGRVDTQYF | TGTGCCAGCAGTTTAATCGGGGGGCGAGTGGATACGCAGTATTTT
TRBJ2-6 | - | TRBV9 | - | CASSAPKGVEGANVLTF | TGTGCCAGCAGCGCGCCCAAGGGGGTAGAGGGGGCCAACGTCCTGACTTTC
TRBJ2-7 | - | TRBV5-6 | TRBD1 | CASSFGTGGASSYEQYF | TGTGCCAGCAGCTTCGGGACAGGGGGTGCGAGCTCCTACGAGCAGTACTTC
TRBJ1-4 | once | TRBV6-5 | - | CASSRGREGEKLFF | TGTGCCAGCAGTCGGGGCAGGGAGGGAGAAAAACTGTTTTTT
TRBJ1-1 | - | TRBV4-1 | TRBD1 | CASSRDPGQGAGEAFF | TGCGCCAGCAGCCGAGATCCGGGACAGGGGGCGGGTGAAGCTTTCTTT
TRBJ2-7 | few | TRBV19 | TRBD1 | CASADLGGRSNEQYF | TGTGCCAGCGCCGATTTAGGGGGCAGGAGCAACGAGCAGTACTTC
TRBJ2-5 | - | TRBV2 | - | CASSAQVPGTQYF | TGTGCCAGCAGTGCTCAGGTGCCCGGGACCCAGTACTTC
TRBJ2-1 | few | TRBV9 | - | CASSAQSTSNEQFF | TGTGCCAGCAGCGCGCAAAGTACTAGCAATGAGCAGTTCTTC
TRBJ2-1 | once | TRBV12-3/TRBV12-4 | - | CASSRIGLNEQFF | TGTGCCAGCAGTCGTATCGGACTGAATGAGCAGTTCTTC
TRBJ1-4 | - | TRBV6-1 | - | CASSEGWGPSEKLFF | TGTGCCAGCAGTGAAGGGTGGGGGCCTAGTGAAAAACTGTTTTTT
TRBJ2-2 | few | TRBV27 | - | CASRFAGELFF | TGTGCCAGCAGATTCGCCGGGGAGCTGTTTTTT
TRBJ1-3 | - | TRBV2 | TRBD1 | CASSGQGAPGNTIYF | TGTGCCAGCAGTGGACAGGGGGCCCCTGGAAACACCATATATTTT
TRBJ2-3 | - | TRBV7-9 | - | CASSLGRQTDTQYF | TGTGCCAGCAGCTTAGGACGACAGACAGATACGCAGTATTTT
TRBJ2-7 | - | TRBV2 | - | CASSGTESSYEQYF | TGTGCCAGCAGTGGGACAGAGAGCTCCTACGAGCAGTACTTC
TRBJ2-1 | - | TRBV5-5 | TRBD2 | CASSSYPGLVGRGEQFF | TGTGCCAGCAGCTCCTATCCGGGACTAGTGGGTAGAGGTGAGCAGTTCTTC
TRBJ1-2 | - | TRBV4-1 | - | CASSQEEGDGYTF | TGCGCCAGCAGCCAAGAAGAAGGGGATGGCTACACCTTC
TRBJ2-1 | - | TRBV14 | - | CASSRGASSYNEQFF | TGTGCCAGCAGCCGCGGGGCATCTTCCTACAATGAGCAGTTCTTC
TRBJ1-1 | - | TRBV5-1 | - | CASSLAVGRGTEAFF | TGCGCCAGCAGCTTGGCCGTCGGGCGGGGCACTGAAGCTTTCTTT
TRBJ1-4 | - | TRBV7-2 | - | CASSFGRGPNEKLFF | TGTGCCAGCAGCTTTGGGAGAGGCCCGAATGAAAAACTGTTTTTT
TRBJ2-5 | - | TRBV2 | TRBD1 | CARNGQGAGETQYF | TGTGCCAGGAATGGACAGGGGGCAGGGGAGACCCAGTACTTC
TRBJ2-3 | - | TRBV2 | - | CASSSFFSGTNTDTQYF | TGTGCCAGCAGTTCCTTTTTTAGCGGAACCAACACAGATACGCAGTATTTT
TRBJ1-3 | once | TRBV6-5 | - | CASSAPGFRGNTIYF | TGTGCCAGCAGCGCCCCGGGTTTTCGAGGAAACACCATATATTTT
TRBJ2-3 | once | TRBV13 | TRBD2 | CASSSGLAGATDTQYF | TGTGCCAGCAGCTCCGGACTAGCGGGGGCGACAGATACGCAGTATTTT
TRBJ1-5 | - | TRBV2 | TRBD1 | CASRSRGPDQPQHF | TGTGCCAGCAGATCCAGGGGGCCTGATCAGCCCCAGCATTTT
TRBJ2-2 | - | TRBV10-2 | - | CASKGGQKNTGELFF | TGCGCCAGCAAAGGGGGTCAGAAAAACACCGGGGAGCTGTTTTTT
TRBJ1-1 | - | TRBV14 | - | CASSIKTEAFF | TGTGCCAGCAGTATTAAAACTGAAGCTTTCTTT
TRBJ2-2 | once | TRBV5-1 | - | CASSLDRAQANTGELFF | TGCGCCAGCAGCTTGGACAGGGCGCAAGCGAACACCGGGGAGCTGTTTTTT